One and the same sample provided the 26 T cell receptor beta chains below, sequenced in a study of response to subunit inactivated influenza vaccine (dated by TCRdb to about 2018). The library came from RT-PCR. TCRdb records Illumina HiSeq 2500 as the sequencer. TCRdb trimmed public reads at Q25 via fastp, called clones via MiXCR and kept in-frame beta chains. When rows share a CDR3 protein, they turn into one entry using the most common DNA and genes. A total of a few hundred thousand distinct CDR3 sequences appear in this sample, 13% to 15% of them only once. The top ten clonotypes cover 11% of the sample. The sequenced sample was PBMCs from blood, obtained 11 to 12 days after vaccination. These receptors were collected from a man aged 50 to 60 who received an inactivated influenza vaccine. Donor details come from another sample of the same person, matched by shared clones.

This clonotype was picked up a small number of times. The chain has TRBV3-1 and TRBJ2-7; 8 bases agree with TRBD2. Germline V gives CDR1 LGHDT, CDR2 YNNKEL (reference sequence). This CDR3 contains 13 residues. V lost 0 bases, J lost 6 bases, and 1 base stayed unmatched. In DNA form, the CDR3 reads TGTGCCAGCAGCCAAGAGGGACTAGGCGAGCAGTACTTC. It encodes CASSQEGLGEQYF.

V is TRBV15 and J is TRBJ1-5; no clear D gene. The CDR3 totals 15 residues. CDR1 is LNHNV and CDR2 is YYDKDF in the germline V gene (reference sequence). V shed 3 bases and J shed 0 bases, with 9 bases lying between them. CDR3 residues: CATSSSGNSNQPQHF. CDR3 DNA sequence: TGTGCCACCAGCAGCTCCGGGAATAGCAATCAGCCCCAGCATTTT.

This clonotype showed up just a few times. The chain joins TRBV20-1 to TRBJ2-3; D gene uncertain. V lost 1 base and J 4 bases, leaving 12 bases between the germline ends. The CDR3 spans 14 residues. Germline V gene sequence: CDR1 DFQATT, CDR2 SNEGSKA (reference sequence). CDR3 residues: CSARVLESPDTQYF. The DNA for the CDR3 is TGCAGTGCTAGAGTCTTGGAGTCTCCAGATACGCAGTATTTT.

This chain joins TRBV6-1 and TRBJ2-5, with no clear D. The germline V gene has CDR1 MNHNS and CDR2 SASEGT. This CDR3 spans 14 amino acids. The ends were cut back, 7 bases at V and 5 bases at J, with 17 bases in the middle. CDR3 sequence reads: CASTLVSGAETQYF. The CDR3 nucleotides are TGTGCCAGCACTCTAGTCTCTGGTGCGGAGACCCAGTACTTC.

In DNA, the CDR3 is TGCAGTGCTAGAGAGCCTAATCAGCCCCAGCATTTT. Translating gives CSAREPNQPQHF. J is TRBJ1-5 and V is TRBV20-1, with unresolved D. The CDR3 length is 12 residues. The germline V gene encodes CDR1 DFQATT and CDR2 SNEGSKA (reference sequence). V lost 0 bases and J lost 4, with 4 bases in between.

The V call is TRBV6-2 or TRBV6-3, the J call TRBJ1-2; 7 bases are a match to TRBD1. The CDR3 sequence is 16 residues long. The germline gives CDR1 MNHEY, CDR2 SVGEGT. V shed 6 bases and J 6 bases; nucleotides not matched to a gene: 16. In nucleotides, the CDR3 is TGTGCCAGCAGCACTCCATCTGACAGGGTTGGAAATGGCTACACCTTC. Amino acid sequence: CASSTPSDRVGNGYTF.

This rearrangement joins TRBV19 to TRBJ2-1; 9 positions agree with TRBD2. V lost 3 bases, J lost 0 bases, and 3 bases stayed unmatched. Per the germline V gene, CDR1 is LNHDA and CDR2 is SQIVND (reference sequence). The CDR3 spans 16 residues. The CDR3 DNA is TGTGCCAGTAGTATTCCTAGCGGGGACTCCTACAATGAGCAGTTCTTC. This codes for CASSIPSGDSYNEQFF.

V and J are TRBV19 and TRBJ2-7, with D unclear. The germline gives CDR1 LNHDA, CDR2 SQIVND (reference sequence). V was clipped by 1 base and J by 0 bases, with 4 bases between them. The CDR3 spans 13 residues. The CDR3 coding sequence is TGTGCCAGTAGTATAGCAGACTCCTACGAGCAGTACTTC. This gives the protein CASSIADSYEQYF.

This clonotype was found a few times. This chain uses TRBV6-4 with TRBJ2-3; 15 bases align to TRBD2. In germline, CDR1 is MRHNA, CDR2 SNTAGT. J lost 3 bases, V lost 5 bases, and 15 bases had no gene match. The CDR3 is made up of 20 amino acids. CDR3 in DNA: TGTGCCAGCAGTAGACAGGGGACAGGACTAGCGGGAGGGCCGACAGATACGCAGTATTTT. Its translation: CASSRQGTGLAGGPTDTQYF.

V and J are TRBV7-8 and TRBJ2-2; TRBD1 matches at 10 bases. J lost 2 bases, V lost 4 bases, and 7 bases had no gene match. The CDR3 contains 17 residues. Germline CDR1 is SGHVS and CDR2 is FQNEAQ. The DNA of the CDR3 is TGTGCCAGCAGCTGGGACAGGGGTCTTCCTAACACCGGGGAGCTGTTTTTT. Translated: CASSWDRGLPNTGELFF.

This chain links TRBV7-9 with TRBJ2-3, with D perhaps assigned TRBD1 or TRBD2 (6 bases each). CDR3 size: 16 residues. Germline values: CDR1 SEHNR, CDR2 FQNEAQ (reference sequence). The germline V and J ends were trimmed by 6 bases and 6 bases, with 22 bases remaining between them. Written as DNA, the CDR3 is TGTGCCAGCAGTTGGGGGGCCAGCGGCCCCTCGGATACGCAGTATTTT. This translates into CASSWGASGPSDTQYF.

The chain uses TRBV20-1 and TRBJ2-7; TRBD2 matches at 8 bases. The trim removed 2 bases at V and 7 bases at J, leaving 7 bases unmatched. Looked up from germline, CDR1 is DFQATT and CDR2 is SNEGSKA (reference sequence). The CDR3 is 13 amino acids. CDR3 nucleotides: TGCAGTGCTAGAACTAGCGGAACACGGGAGCAGTACTTC. Translation gives CSARTSGTREQYF.

The chain joins TRBV2 to TRBJ2-1; possibly TRBD1 or TRBD2 for D (5 bases each). The CDR3 is 18 residues long. Trimming cost V 2 bases and J 7 bases, with 24 bases left between them. Germline V lookup: CDR1 SNHLY, CDR2 FYNNEI. The CDR3: CASSESSPWGRVGNEQFF. CDR3 in DNA: TGTGCCAGCAGTGAATCGTCCCCCTGGGGGAGAGTAGGAAATGAGCAGTTCTTC. The whole variable domain, remainder taken from reference TRBV2 and TRBJ2-1, is EPEVTQTPSHQVTQMGQEVILRCVPISNHLYFYWYRQILGQKVEFLVSFYNNEISEKSEIFDDQFSVERPDGSNFTLKIRSTKLEDSAMYFCASSESSPWGRVGNEQFFGPGTRLTVL.

CDR3 bases: TGTGCCAGCAGCTTAGGAGCGGGGGGGCCCGTGGATACGCAGTATTTT. The encoded protein is CASSLGAGGPVDTQYF. The rearrangement joins TRBV11-2 to TRBJ2-3; TRBD2 agrees at 10 bases. Germline trimming cut 1 base from V and 6 bases from J; bases unmatched to any gene: 7. Germline loops: CDR1 SGHAT, CDR2 FQNNGV. This CDR3 spans 16 amino acids.

This clonotype showed up just a few times. The chain recombines TRBV7-9 with TRBJ1-4, with 8 bases lining up with TRBD1. There are 16 residues in the CDR3. Germline loops: CDR1 SEHNR, CDR2 FQNEAQ (reference sequence). Germline trimming cut 3 bases from V and 0 bases from J; bases unmatched to any gene: 3. Here the CDR3 DNA reads TGTGCCAGCAGCTTCCGACAGGGGTCAACTAATGAAAAACTGTTTTTT. Encoded protein: CASSFRQGSTNEKLFF.

This clonotype was observed a few times. The chain carries TRBV7-9 and TRBJ2-7, with a weak D call TRBD1 (6 bases). This CDR3 is built from 13 residues. Germline values: CDR1 SEHNR, CDR2 FQNEAQ (reference sequence). Deletions cut 8 bases from V and 5 bases from J, with 16 bases between. This CDR3 is CASSPSYRDEQYF. The CDR3 region has the DNA TGTGCCAGCTCACCATCCTACAGGGACGAGCAGTACTTC.

This clonotype turned up a few times. The rearrangement uses TRBV29-1 and TRBJ1-2; 7 positions match TRBD1. After removal of 2 bases from V and 3 bases from J, the junction contained 3 bases not matched to a gene. CDR1 is SQVTM and CDR2 is ANQGSEA in the germline V gene. The CDR3 spans 13 residues. This chain's CDR3 is CSVELGTDYGYTF. CDR3 nucleotides: TGCAGCGTTGAACTGGGGACAGACTATGGCTACACCTTC.

This clonotype was counted a few times. CDR3 sequence (DNA): TGTGCCAGCAGGGGGACAGGGCTCCGAGCTGTGACCCAGTACTTC. This gives the protein CASRGTGLRAVTQYF. This chain uses TRBV12-3 or TRBV12-4 with TRBJ2-5; 9 bases line up with TRBD1. The trim removed 6 bases at V and 7 bases at J, leaving 12 bases unmatched. CDR3 length equals 15 residues.

V is TRBV12-3 or TRBV12-4 and J is TRBJ1-2, with no clear D. This CDR3 has 12 amino acids. Between the trimmed V and J ends, which lost 7 bases and 5 bases, there was a span of 11 bases. In nucleotides, the CDR3 is TGTGCCAGCACTAGAATGGGTTATGGCTACACCTTC. This gives the protein CASTRMGYGYTF.

The rearrangement uses TRBV28 and TRBJ2-6; D is ambiguous. The V end was cut by 2 bases, the J end by 4 bases, with 9 bases between. This CDR3 has 15 amino acids. Germline V CDR1 and CDR2: MDHEN, SYDVKM. The CDR3 nucleotides are TGTGCCAGCAGTTTAACCGCGCTGGGGGCCAACGTCCTGACTTTC. This gives the protein CASSLTALGANVLTF.

This clonotype was counted a few times. V usage is TRBV29-1 and J usage is TRBJ2-2; D not resolved. The CDR3 is made up of 12 amino acids. V gave up 3 bases and J gave up 6 bases, with 8 bases separating them. Per the germline V gene, CDR1 is SQVTM and CDR2 is ANQGSEA. The CDR3 DNA is TGCAGCGTTGAGGAGAGGCCCGGGGAGCTGTTTTTT. This sequence encodes CSVEERPGELFF.

The rearrangement joins TRBV24-1 to TRBJ2-1, with 7 positions matching TRBD1. Germline assignment: CDR1 KGHDR and CDR2 SFDVKD. V was pared by 1 base and J by 7 bases, with 3 bases of the junction left unmatched. The CDR3 consists of 14 residues. In DNA, the CDR3 is TGTGCCACCAGTGATTTTCACAGGGGTAATGAGCAGTTCTTC. It is translated as CATSDFHRGNEQFF.

V gene TRBV6-5 combines with J gene TRBJ2-2; D is undetermined. V was cut by 0 bases and J by 5 bases, with 7 bases left in between. CDR1 is MNHEY and CDR2 is SVGAGI in the germline V gene. The CDR3 extends over 14 amino acids. The CDR3 here is CASSYSYGTGELFF. In DNA form, the CDR3 reads TGTGCCAGCAGTTACTCTTACGGTACCGGGGAGCTGTTTTTT.

This chain links TRBV20-1 with TRBJ1-4, with D perhaps TRBD1 (5 bases). This CDR3 is 16 amino acids long. Trimming left V 5 bases short and J 5 bases short, with 21 bases between. Germline CDR1 DFQATT, CDR2 SNEGSKA (reference sequence). CDR3 bases: TGCAGTGCTCACCGGGGCCCGAGGGGAGGAAATGAAAAACTGTTTTTT. Translating it yields CSAHRGPRGGNEKLFF.

This clonotype was found many times. CDR3 nucleotide sequence: TGTGCCAGCAGCCAAGATCGGGTTTTGGAGCAGTACTTC. Protein product: CASSQDRVLEQYF. The chain links TRBV4-2 to TRBJ2-7; no clear D. This CDR3 is built from 13 residues. The germline V gene has CDR1 LGHNA and CDR2 YNFKEQ. Between the trimmed V and J ends, which lost 0 bases and 7 bases, there was a span of 10 bases.

This clonotype has a handful of counts. J is TRBJ1-1 and V is TRBV29-1; D uncertain. The germline V gene encodes CDR1 SQVTM and CDR2 ANQGSEA. This CDR3 is built from 12 residues. With 4 bases removed from V and 4 bases from J, the gap between germline ends came to 10 bases. CDR3 sequence: CSVGGSATEAFF. CDR3 coding DNA: TGCAGCGTTGGTGGGTCGGCCACTGAAGCTTTCTTT.